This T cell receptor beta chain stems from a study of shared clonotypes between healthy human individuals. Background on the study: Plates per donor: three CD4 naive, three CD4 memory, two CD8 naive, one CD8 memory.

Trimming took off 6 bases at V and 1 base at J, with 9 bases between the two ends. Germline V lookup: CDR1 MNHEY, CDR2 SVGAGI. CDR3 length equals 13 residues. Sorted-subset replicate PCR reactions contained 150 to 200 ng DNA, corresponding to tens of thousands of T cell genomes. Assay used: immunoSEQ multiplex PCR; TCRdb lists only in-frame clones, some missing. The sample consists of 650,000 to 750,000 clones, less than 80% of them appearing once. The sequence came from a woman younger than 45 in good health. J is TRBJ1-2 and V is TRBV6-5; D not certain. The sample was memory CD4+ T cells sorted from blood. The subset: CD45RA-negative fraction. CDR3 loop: CASSLDLNYGYTF. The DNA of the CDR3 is TGTGCCAGCAGCTTAGACCTTAACTATGGCTACACCTTC.